Listed here is a single T cell receptor beta chain. The antigen it binds to is not known. Per-nucleotide qualities are absent, and no much larger clonotype sits a single base away. The source of the sample is a study of blood T cell repertoires in COVID-19 (dated by TCRdb to the early 2020s). Looking at the study overall: Samples from collaborators originated in the United States, Italy and Spain and spanned both the acute and convalescent phases of COVID-19. The repertoires were made available in a free public database intended to serve as a resource for research on the immune response to SARS-CoV-2. The prospective study material was composed of cDNA or gDNA derived from T cells, B-cell-depleted T cells, or PBMCs. Where available, HLA class I and class II types were taken from metadata supplied by the sample provider and were not determined by assay-based typing. A de-identified subject ID, COVID-19 status, age in years and sex were almost always included in the sample metadata. Subjects who had been exposed to COVID-19, were actively infected with it, or had recovered from it provided the deeply sampled blood TCRbeta repertoires that made up the dataset. Samples were obtained from the ongoing ImmuneRACE study (first 160 participants) and from over 1,000 subjects provided by 6 global collaborators.

The collaborating institutions used their own protocols to collect whole blood in K2EDTA tubes. Collaborator samples were shipped for TCRbeta analysis as frozen whole blood, isolated PBMCs, or DNA extracted from either sample type. Beyond this particular receptor, the publication reports: The amount of clinical and demographic metadata varied by source and participant and was provided uncurated.

Counted from cysteine to phenylalanine, this CDR3 has 14 amino acids. Here the CDR3 DNA is all that survives: 42 bases in frame from base 1. For CDR1 and CDR2, the germline V gene lists MNHEY and SVGEGT. The junction carries 10 bases between V and J, which are trimmed by 0 bases and 7 bases respectively. TCRbeta CDR3 regions were amplified from genomic DNA by means of the immunoSEQ Assay, a bias-controlled multiplex PCR. In the authors' own workflow: The number of nucleated cells in each sample was estimated by amplification of reference gene primers within the assay. To quantify the absolute abundance of each unique TCRbeta CDR3 rearrangement, sequence reads were collapsed and filtered. Productive Simpson clonality was computed per sample as the square root of Simpson's diversity index over productive rearrangements. The source is immuneACCESS, and TCRdb retained only in-frame sequences with V and J called. Part of the clones is not carried over; for the studies checked, unresolved V genes explain less than half of this, and the remainder is unexplained. V and J calls and clone size follow that table, whereas D and trimming were derived from the DNA. This sample comprises 200,000 or so clones, nearly 85% of them detected only once. Roughly 5% of the sample is in the top ten clones.

The sequence came from a woman in her 30s with acute or convalescent COVID-19. The chain is encoded by TRBV6-2 or TRBV6-3 joined to TRBJ1-5, with no confident D gene call. Sample: peripheral blood. The nucleotide sequence reads TGTGCCAGCAGTTACTCGACAAGACGGCAGCCCCAGCATTTT. It is translated as CASSYSTRRQPQHF.